This is a list of T cell receptor beta chains from one sample in a study of blood T cells in healthy people across ages. Using its own MiXCR run on the 5' RACE reads, TCRdb lists one record per CDR3 protein. The sample includes some 670,000 distinct CDR3 sequences, about 50% seen only once; the top ten take approximately 13%. Sequences were obtained from blood. These receptor sequences come from a woman aged 80 or older in good health. CDR3s include the opening cysteine and the closing phenylalanine or tryptophan. The order of the fields is J gene, clone size, V gene, D gene, CDR3 DNA, CDR3 protein. The D gene is left open where the match is weak. Clone size is not always given. Where it is, it says once, few, many or a class for expanded clones.

TRBJ2-7	-	TRBV29-1	TRBD1	TGCAGCGTTAACGGTCCTGGACAGGGGGCCTACGAGCAGTACTTC	CSVNGPGQGAYEQYF
TRBJ2-1	-	TRBV20-1	-	TGCAGTGCTAGGATGGGCAGAGTTGAGTTCTTC	CSARMGRVEFF
TRBJ2-3	many	TRBV20-1	TRBD2	TGCAGTGCTGCGCCAGGCCTCAGCGGGGACACAGATACGCAGTATTTT	CSAAPGLSGDTDTQYF
TRBJ2-5	once	TRBV9	-	TGTGCCAGCAGCGTAGCCCATCGAGAGACCCAGTACTTC	CASSVAHRETQYF
TRBJ1-1	-	TRBV5-1	-	TGCGCCAGCAGCACGCAGACAGGCTCCACTGAAGCTTTCTTT	CASSTQTGSTEAFF
TRBJ2-1	-	TRBV29-1	-	TGCAGCGTTGATACCATCAATGAGCAGTTCTTC	CSVDTINEQFF
TRBJ1-1	-	TRBV5-1	-	TGCGCCAGCGCCTCAGCGGAGAACACTGAAGCTTTCTTT	CASASAENTEAFF
TRBJ2-1	-	TRBV5-4	-	TGTGCCAGCAGCCCCCGAATTGCCCTTCACAATGAGCAGTTCTTC	CASSPRIALHNEQFF
TRBJ2-7	-	TRBV24-1	-	TGTGCCACCAGTGAGGACAGCTACGAGCAGTACTTC	CATSEDSYEQYF
TRBJ2-3	-	TRBV12-3/TRBV12-4	TRBD2	TGTGCCAGCAGTTTAGCTAGCGGGGGGACAGATATGCAGTATTTT	CASSLASGGTDMQYF
TRBJ1-1	few	TRBV12-3/TRBV12-4	TRBD1	TGTGCCAGCAGTGACAGGGCAACCACTGAAGCTTTCTTT	CASSDRATTEAFF
TRBJ1-2	-	TRBV2	TRBD1	TGTGCCAGCATTAGGCGGGACAGTAACTATGGCTACACCTTC	CASIRRDSNYGYTF
TRBJ2-1	-	TRBV20-1	-	TGCAGTGCTAGAGTGGGGGTCTCGAACAATGAGCAGTTCTTC	CSARVGVSNNEQFF
TRBJ2-7	-	TRBV29-1	-	TGCAGCGTTCTAAGCAGCCGCGAGCAGTACTTC	CSVLSSREQYF
TRBJ1-6	-	TRBV12-3/TRBV12-4	-	TGTGCCAGCAGTACGGGCCCCCGTTCACCCCTCCACTTT	CASSTGPRSPLHF
TRBJ2-1	-	TRBV14	TRBD2	TGTGCCAGCAGCCATACGGGGGGTGCCTACAATGAGCAGTTCTTC	CASSHTGGAYNEQFF
TRBJ2-1	few	TRBV24-1	TRBD1	TGTGCCACCAGTGATTCCCAGGGGGCCTACAATGAGCAGTTCTTC	CATSDSQGAYNEQFF
TRBJ2-1	-	TRBV29-1	-	TGCAGCGTTTCCGGGACCGAGCAGTTCTTC	CSVSGTEQFF
TRBJ1-2	few	TRBV18	-	TGTGCCAGCTCACCAGACCCCAGGAGTGGCTACACCTTC	CASSPDPRSGYTF
TRBJ2-1	-	TRBV27	TRBD2	TGTGCCAGCAGTCTCCATAGCGGGAGCTTTGTAAATGAGCAGTTCTTC	CASSLHSGSFVNEQFF
TRBJ2-2	-	TRBV12-3/TRBV12-4	-	TGTGCCAGCAGTCAAATTCGAAGGGAGAGGAACACCGGGGAGCTGTTTTTT	CASSQIRRERNTGELFF
TRBJ2-3	-	TRBV2	-	TGTGCCAGCAGCGGGCGGGAACATACGCAGTATTTT	CASSGREHTQYF
TRBJ1-1	few	TRBV27	-	TGTGCCAGCAGTTTATTAGGGCAGGGTGAAGCTTTCTTT	CASSLLGQGEAFF
TRBJ2-1	-	TRBV5-1	-	TGCGCCAGCAGCTTGTATGGGGGTGCGAAGATAACGTCCTACAATGAGCAGTTCTTC	CASSLYGGAKITSYNEQFF
TRBJ2-1	once	TRBV4-1	TRBD2	TGCGCCAGCAGCCAAGATCATTCGGAGCGGGGCTCCCACAATGAGCAGTTCTTC	CASSQDHSERGSHNEQFF
TRBJ2-7	many	TRBV12-3/TRBV12-4	TRBD1	TGTGCCAGCAGTTTTGACAGGGGGCGATCCTACGAGCAGTACTTC	CASSFDRGRSYEQYF
TRBJ2-2	-	TRBV5-1	-	TGCGCCAGCAGCTTGCCTGAGAGGGGAGGCACCGGGGAGCTGTTTTTT	CASSLPERGGTGELFF
TRBJ2-5	-	TRBV5-1	-	TGCGCCAGCAGCTTGGCCTCTGGTTCACTGGGTAATGAGCAGTACTTC	CASSLASGSLGNEQYF
TRBJ2-7	many	TRBV20-1	TRBD2	TGCAGTGCTCCACTAGCGGGGACCTCCTACGAGCAGTACTTC	CSAPLAGTSYEQYF
TRBJ1-1	once	TRBV12-3/TRBV12-4	-	TGTGCCAGCAGTCCATCAGTAGGTTCCACTGAAGCTTTCTTT	CASSPSVGSTEAFF
TRBJ2-3	many	TRBV9	-	TGTGCCAGCAGCGTAGGCGGGATCACAGATACGCAGTATTTT	CASSVGGITDTQYF
TRBJ2-1	-	TRBV6-6	-	TGTGCCAGCAGTGTGGGACATAAGGGACATGAGCAGTTCTTC	CASSVGHKGHEQFF
TRBJ2-7	once	TRBV29-1	TRBD1	TGCAGCGTCGTGACAGGGATCTCCTACGAGCAGTACTTC	CSVVTGISYEQYF
TRBJ1-2	few	TRBV29-1	TRBD1	TGCAGCGTTGAAGCCGGGACAGGGTTCCACGGCTACACCTTC	CSVEAGTGFHGYTF
TRBJ2-7	-	TRBV29-1	TRBD1	TGCAGCGTTGAAGATGTCGGACAGGGGTACTACGAGCAGTACTTC	CSVEDVGQGYYEQYF
TRBJ2-1	-	TRBV14	-	TGTGCCAGCAGCCAAGAAGCAGAAACCTACAATGAGCAGTTCTTC	CASSQEAETYNEQFF
TRBJ2-3	-	TRBV10-3	TRBD2	TGTGCCATCAGTGGGACTAGCGGGAGTTCAGATACGCAGTATTTT	CAISGTSGSSDTQYF
TRBJ2-1	-	TRBV14	-	TGTGCCAGCAGCCTCGGACCCTCCCGGTTCTTC	CASSLGPSRFF
TRBJ2-3	-	TRBV4-2	TRBD2	TGTGCCAGCAGCCACAAAGGGAGGGCCGACACAGATACGCAGTATTTT	CASSHKGRADTDTQYF
TRBJ2-7	-	TRBV11-2	TRBD1	TGTGCCAGCAGCCAAGAGGGACAGAAGACCTCCTACGAGCAGTACTTC	CASSQEGQKTSYEQYF
TRBJ1-3	few	TRBV12-3/TRBV12-4	-	TGTGCCGTAGGGAGTTGGGACTCTGGAAACACCATATATTTT	CAVGSWDSGNTIYF
TRBJ1-1	few	TRBV5-1	TRBD1	TGCGCCAGCAGCTTGACAGGACAGGGACCTTCCATGAACACTGAAGCTTTCTTT	CASSLTGQGPSMNTEAFF
TRBJ2-5	few	TRBV7-2	TRBD2	TGTGCCAGCAGCGGCAGGACTAGCGGGAAAGAGACCCAGTACTTC	CASSGRTSGKETQYF
TRBJ2-1	many	TRBV7-2	-	TGTGCCAGCAGCCTCGTCGGGAACATCCAGTTCTTC	CASSLVGNIQFF
TRBJ1-5	few	TRBV5-1	TRBD1	TGCGCCAGCAGCGAGACAGGGGGGTTCAATCAGCCCCAGCATTTT	CASSETGGFNQPQHF
TRBJ1-1	-	TRBV6-6	-	TGTGCCAGCAGCCCTGACGACGGATGGGGCACTGAAGCTTTCTTT	CASSPDDGWGTEAFF
TRBJ2-7	-	TRBV7-8	TRBD1	TGTGCCAGCAGCCCCCGGGACAGGCCCTTTGTGCAGTACTTC	CASSPRDRPFVQYF
TRBJ2-1	-	TRBV4-2	-	TGTGCCAGCAGCCCACGTTACGGCAGCGGGCGTTACAATGAGCAGTTCTTC	CASSPRYGSGRYNEQFF
TRBJ2-7	few	TRBV29-1	-	TGCAGCGTCCCCCGGGGGTCCACACCTTACGAGCAGTACTTC	CSVPRGSTPYEQYF
TRBJ2-6	many	TRBV6-6	-	TGTGCCAGCAGTGCCCCCGCCTCTGGGGCCAACGTCCTGACTTTC	CASSAPASGANVLTF